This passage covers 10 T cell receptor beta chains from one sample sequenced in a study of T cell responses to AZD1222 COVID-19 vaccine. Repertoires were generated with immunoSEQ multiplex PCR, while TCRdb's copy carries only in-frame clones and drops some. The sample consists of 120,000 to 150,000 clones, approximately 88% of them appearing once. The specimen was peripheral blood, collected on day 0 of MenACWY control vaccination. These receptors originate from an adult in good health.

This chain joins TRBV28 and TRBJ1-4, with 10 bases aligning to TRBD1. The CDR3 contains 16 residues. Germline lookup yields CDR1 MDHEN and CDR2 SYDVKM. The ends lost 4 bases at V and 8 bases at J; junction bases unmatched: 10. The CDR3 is CASSSSGTGVWEKLFF. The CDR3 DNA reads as TGTGCCAGCAGTTCGTCCGGGACAGGGGTCTGGGAAAAACTGTTTTTT.

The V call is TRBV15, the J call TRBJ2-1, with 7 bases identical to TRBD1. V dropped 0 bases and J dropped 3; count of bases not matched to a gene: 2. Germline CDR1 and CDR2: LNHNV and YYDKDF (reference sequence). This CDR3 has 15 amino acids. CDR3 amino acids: CATSREQGNYNEQFF. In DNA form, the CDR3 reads TGTGCCACCAGCAGAGAACAGGGGAACTACAATGAGCAGTTCTTC.

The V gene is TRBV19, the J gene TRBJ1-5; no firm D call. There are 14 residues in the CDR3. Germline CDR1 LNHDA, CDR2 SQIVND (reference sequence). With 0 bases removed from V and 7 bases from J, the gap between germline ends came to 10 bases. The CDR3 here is CASSIDRQFQPQHF. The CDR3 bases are TGTGCCAGTAGTATAGATCGGCAGTTCCAGCCCCAGCATTTT. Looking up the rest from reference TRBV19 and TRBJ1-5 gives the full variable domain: DGGITQSPKYLFRKEGQNVTLSCEQNLNHDAMYWYRQDPGQGLRLIYYSQIVNDFQKGDIAEGYSVSREKKESFPLTVTSAQKNPTAFYLCASSIDRQFQPQHFGDGTRLSIL.

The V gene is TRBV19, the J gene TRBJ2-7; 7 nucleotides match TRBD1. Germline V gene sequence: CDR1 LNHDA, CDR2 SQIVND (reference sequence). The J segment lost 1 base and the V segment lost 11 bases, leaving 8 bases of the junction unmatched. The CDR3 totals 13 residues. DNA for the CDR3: TGTGCCGGAGAACAGGGGAATTCCTACGAGCAGTACTTC. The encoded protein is CAGEQGNSYEQYF.

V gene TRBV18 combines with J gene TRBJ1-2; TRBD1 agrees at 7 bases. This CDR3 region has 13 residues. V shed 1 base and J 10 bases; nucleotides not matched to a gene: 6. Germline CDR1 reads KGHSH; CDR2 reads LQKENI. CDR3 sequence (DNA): TGTGCCAGCTCACCACTAGCCGGGACAGACTACACCTTC. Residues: CASSPLAGTDYTF.

The CDR3 nucleotides read TGTGCCAGCAGTGAACACAGGGGGTCTATCGGCCAAAGCACAGATACGCAGTATTTT. Amino acids: CASSEHRGSIGQSTDTQYF. The chain joins TRBV6-1 to TRBJ2-3; 8 nucleotides line up with TRBD1. V was clipped by 2 bases and J by 0 bases; unmatched bases: 13. The germline V gene has CDR1 MNHNS and CDR2 SASEGT. The CDR3 extends over 19 amino acids.

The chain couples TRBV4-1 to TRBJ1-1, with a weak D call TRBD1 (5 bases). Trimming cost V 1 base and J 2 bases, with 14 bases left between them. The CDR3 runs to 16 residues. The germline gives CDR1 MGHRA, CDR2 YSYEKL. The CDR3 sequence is CASSQAGTLTNTEAFF. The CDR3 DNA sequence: TGCGCCAGCAGCCAAGCCGGGACCCTGACAAACACTGAAGCTTTCTTT.

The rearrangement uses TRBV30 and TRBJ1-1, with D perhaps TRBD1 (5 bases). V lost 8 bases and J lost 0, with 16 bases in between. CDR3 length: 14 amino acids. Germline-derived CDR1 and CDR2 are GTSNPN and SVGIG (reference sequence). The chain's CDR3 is CAAGRRLMNTEAFF. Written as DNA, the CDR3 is TGTGCCGCGGGACGGAGGCTAATGAACACTGAAGCTTTCTTT. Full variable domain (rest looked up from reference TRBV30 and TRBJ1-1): SQTIHQWPATLVQPVGSPLSLECTVEGTSNPNLYWYRQAAGRGLQLLFYSVGIGQISSEVPQNLSASRPQDRQFILSSKKLLLSDSGFYLCAAGRRLMNTEAFFGQGTRLTVV.

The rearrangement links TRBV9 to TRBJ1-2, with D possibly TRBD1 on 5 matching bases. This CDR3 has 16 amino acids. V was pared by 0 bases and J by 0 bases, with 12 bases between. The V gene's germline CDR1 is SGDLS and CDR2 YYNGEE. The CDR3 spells CASSVAGQASNYGYTF. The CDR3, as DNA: TGTGCCAGCAGCGTAGCGGGGCAGGCCTCTAACTATGGCTACACCTTC.

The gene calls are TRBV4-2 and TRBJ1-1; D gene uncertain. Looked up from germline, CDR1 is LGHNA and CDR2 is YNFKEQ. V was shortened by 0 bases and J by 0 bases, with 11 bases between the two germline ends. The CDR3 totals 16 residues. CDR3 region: CASSQDQRAVNTEAFF. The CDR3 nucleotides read TGTGCCAGCAGCCAAGATCAACGCGCAGTGAACACTGAAGCTTTCTTT.